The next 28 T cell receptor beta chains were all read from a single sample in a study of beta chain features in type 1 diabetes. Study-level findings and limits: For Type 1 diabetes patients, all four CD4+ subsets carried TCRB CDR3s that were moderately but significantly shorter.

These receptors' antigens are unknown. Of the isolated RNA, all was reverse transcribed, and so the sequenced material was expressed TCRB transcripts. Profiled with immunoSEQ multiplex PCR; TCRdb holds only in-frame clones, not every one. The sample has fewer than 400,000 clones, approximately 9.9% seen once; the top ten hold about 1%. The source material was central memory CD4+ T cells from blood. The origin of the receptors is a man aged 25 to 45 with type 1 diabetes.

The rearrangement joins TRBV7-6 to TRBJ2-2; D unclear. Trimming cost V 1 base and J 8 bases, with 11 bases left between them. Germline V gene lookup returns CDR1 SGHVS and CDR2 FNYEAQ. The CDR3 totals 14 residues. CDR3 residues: CASSLVADRGELFF. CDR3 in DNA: TGTGCCAGCAGCTTAGTGGCCGACCGAGGGGAGCTGTTTTTT.

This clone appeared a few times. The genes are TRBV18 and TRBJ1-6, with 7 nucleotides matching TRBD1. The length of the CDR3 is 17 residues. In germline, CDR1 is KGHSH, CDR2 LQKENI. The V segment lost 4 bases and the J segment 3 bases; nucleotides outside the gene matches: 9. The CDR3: CASSQSGTAGYNSPLHF. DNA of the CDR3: TGTGCCAGCTCACAATCCGGGACAGCCGGCTATAATTCACCCCTCCACTTT.

CDR3: CASSLVGPANTEAFF. DNA for the CDR3: TGTGCCAGCAGTTTGGTGGGACCGGCGAACACTGAAGCTTTCTTT. The rearrangement links TRBV28 to TRBJ1-1; TRBD1 is a possible D gene (5 bases). Germline lookup yields CDR1 MDHEN and CDR2 SYDVKM. The CDR3 is made up of 15 amino acids. V was pared by 3 bases and J by 1 base, with 12 bases between.

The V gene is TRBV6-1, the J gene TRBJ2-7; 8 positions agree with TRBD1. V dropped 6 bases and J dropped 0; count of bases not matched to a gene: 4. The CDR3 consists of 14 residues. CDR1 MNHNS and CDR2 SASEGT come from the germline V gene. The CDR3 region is CASRRQGRSYEQYF. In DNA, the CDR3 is TGTGCCAGCAGGCGACAGGGGCGCTCCTACGAGCAGTACTTC.

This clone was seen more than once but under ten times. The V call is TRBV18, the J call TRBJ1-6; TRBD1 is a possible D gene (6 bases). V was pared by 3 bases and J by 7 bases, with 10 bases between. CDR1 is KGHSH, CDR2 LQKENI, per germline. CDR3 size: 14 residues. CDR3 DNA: TGTGCCAGCTCACCCGCTCAGGGGAATTCACCCCTCCACTTT. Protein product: CASSPAQGNSPLHF.

The CDR3 spells CAWSGLSGGINEQFF. In DNA form, the CDR3 reads TGTGCCTGGAGTGGACTTAGCGGGGGAATCAATGAGCAGTTCTTC. The chain employs TRBV30 and TRBJ2-1; 9 bases agree with TRBD2. CDR1 and CDR2 from the germline V gene are GTSNPN and SVGIG (reference sequence). V lost 1 base and J lost 6; bases outside the gene matches: 7. This CDR3 has 15 residues.

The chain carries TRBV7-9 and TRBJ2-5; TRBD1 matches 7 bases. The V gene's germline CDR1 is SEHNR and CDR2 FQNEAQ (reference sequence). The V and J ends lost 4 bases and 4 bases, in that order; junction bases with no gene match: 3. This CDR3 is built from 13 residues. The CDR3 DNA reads TGTGCCAGCAGCTCGACAGGGCGAGAGACCCAGTACTTC. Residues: CASSSTGRETQYF.

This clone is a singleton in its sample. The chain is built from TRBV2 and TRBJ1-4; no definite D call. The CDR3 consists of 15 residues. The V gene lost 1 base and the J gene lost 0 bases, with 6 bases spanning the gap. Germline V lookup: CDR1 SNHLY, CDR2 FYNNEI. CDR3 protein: CASSEDSATNEKLFF. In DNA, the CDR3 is TGTGCCAGCAGTGAAGACAGTGCAACTAATGAAAAACTGTTTTTT.

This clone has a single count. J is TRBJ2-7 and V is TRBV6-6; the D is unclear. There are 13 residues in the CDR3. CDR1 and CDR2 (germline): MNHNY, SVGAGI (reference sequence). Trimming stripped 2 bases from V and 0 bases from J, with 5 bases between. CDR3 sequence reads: CASSYGVSYEQYF. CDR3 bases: TGTGCCAGCAGTTACGGGGTCTCCTACGAGCAGTACTTC.

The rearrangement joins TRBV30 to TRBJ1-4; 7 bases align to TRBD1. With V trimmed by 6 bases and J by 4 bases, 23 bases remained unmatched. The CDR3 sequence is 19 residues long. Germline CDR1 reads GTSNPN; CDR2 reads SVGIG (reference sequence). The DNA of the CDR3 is TGTGCCTGCTCAAACCTAGCGGGGGCCGGGGACAGTCTTAATGAAAAACTGTTTTTT. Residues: CACSNLAGAGDSLNEKLFF.

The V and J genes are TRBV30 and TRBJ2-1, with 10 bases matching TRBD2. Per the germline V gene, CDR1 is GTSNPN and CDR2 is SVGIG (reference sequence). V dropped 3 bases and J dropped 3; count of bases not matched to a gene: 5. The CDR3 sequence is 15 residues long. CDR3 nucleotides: TGTGCCTGGAGCGGACTAGCGGCTCGCTACAATGAGCAGTTCTTC. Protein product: CAWSGLAARYNEQFF. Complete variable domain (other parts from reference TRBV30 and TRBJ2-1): SQTIHQWPATLVQPVGSPLSLECTVEGTSNPNLYWYRQAAGRGLQLLFYSVGIGQISSEVPQNLSASRPQDRQFILSSKKLLLSDSGFYLCAWSGLAARYNEQFFGPGTRLTVL.

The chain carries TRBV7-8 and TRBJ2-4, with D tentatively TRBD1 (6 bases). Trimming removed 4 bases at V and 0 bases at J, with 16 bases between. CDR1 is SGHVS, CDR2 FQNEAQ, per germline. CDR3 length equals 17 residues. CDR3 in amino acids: CASSSLRGVLAKNIQYF. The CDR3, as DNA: TGTGCCAGCAGCTCCCTCAGGGGAGTGTTAGCCAAAAACATTCAGTACTTC.

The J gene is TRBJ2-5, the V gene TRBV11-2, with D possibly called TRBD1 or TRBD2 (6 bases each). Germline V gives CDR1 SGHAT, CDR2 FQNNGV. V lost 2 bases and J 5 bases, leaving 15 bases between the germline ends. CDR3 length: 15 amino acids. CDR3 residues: CASSLYRGGFETQYF. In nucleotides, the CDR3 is TGTGCCAGCAGCTTATATCGAGGGGGGTTTGAGACCCAGTACTTC.

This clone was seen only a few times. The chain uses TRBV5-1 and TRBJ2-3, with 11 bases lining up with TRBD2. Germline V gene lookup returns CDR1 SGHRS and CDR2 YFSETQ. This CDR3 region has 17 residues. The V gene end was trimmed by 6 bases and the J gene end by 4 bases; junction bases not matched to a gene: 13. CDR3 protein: CASTQISGGAGADTQYF. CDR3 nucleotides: TGCGCCAGCACGCAAATTAGCGGGGGGGCCGGGGCAGATACGCAGTATTTT.

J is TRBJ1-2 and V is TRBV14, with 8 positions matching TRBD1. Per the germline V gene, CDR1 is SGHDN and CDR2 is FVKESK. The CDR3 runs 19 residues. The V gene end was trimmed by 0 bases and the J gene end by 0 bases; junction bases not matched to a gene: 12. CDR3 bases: TGTGCCAGCAGCCAAGATATGAGATTCGGGACAGGAGCTAACTATGGCTACACCTTC. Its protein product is CASSQDMRFGTGANYGYTF.

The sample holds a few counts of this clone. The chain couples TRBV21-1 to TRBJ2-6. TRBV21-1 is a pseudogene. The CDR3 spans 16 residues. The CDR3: CASSKITGAGANVLTF. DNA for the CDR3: TGTGCCAGCAGCAAAATTACCGGGGCCGGGGCCAACGTCCTGACTTTC.

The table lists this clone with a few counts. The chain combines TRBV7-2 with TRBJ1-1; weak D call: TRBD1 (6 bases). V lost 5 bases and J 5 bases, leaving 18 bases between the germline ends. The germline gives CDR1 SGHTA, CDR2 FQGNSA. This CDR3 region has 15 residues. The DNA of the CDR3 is TGTGCCAGCAGCCAGGGGTGGCAGGGAGGTACTGAAGCTTTCTTT. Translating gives CASSQGWQGGTEAFF. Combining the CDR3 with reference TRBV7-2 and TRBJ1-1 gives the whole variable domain GAGVSQSPSNKVTEKGKDVELRCDPISGHTALYWYRQSLGQGLEFLIYFQGNSAPDKSGLPSDRFSAERTGGSVSTLTIQRTQQEDSAVYLCASSQGWQGGTEAFFGQGTRLTVV.

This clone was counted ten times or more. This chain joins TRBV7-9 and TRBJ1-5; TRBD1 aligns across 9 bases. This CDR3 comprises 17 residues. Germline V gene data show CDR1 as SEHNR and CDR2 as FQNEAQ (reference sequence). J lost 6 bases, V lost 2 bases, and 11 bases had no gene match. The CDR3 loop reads CASSLRTGGAGGQPQHF. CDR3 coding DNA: TGTGCCAGCAGCTTACGTACAGGGGGCGCGGGAGGTCAGCCCCAGCATTTT.

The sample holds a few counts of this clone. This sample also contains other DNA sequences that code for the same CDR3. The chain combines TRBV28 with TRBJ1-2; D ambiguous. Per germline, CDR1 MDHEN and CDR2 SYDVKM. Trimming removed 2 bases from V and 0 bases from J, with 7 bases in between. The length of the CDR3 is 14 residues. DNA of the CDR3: TGTGCCAGCAGTTTAGGGCAATCTAACTATGGCTACACCTTC. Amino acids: CASSLGQSNYGYTF.

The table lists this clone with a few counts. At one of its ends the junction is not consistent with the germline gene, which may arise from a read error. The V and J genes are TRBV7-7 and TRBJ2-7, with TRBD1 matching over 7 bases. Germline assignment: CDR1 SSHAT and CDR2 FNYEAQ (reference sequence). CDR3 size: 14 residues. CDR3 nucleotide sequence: TGTGCTAGCAGCGCCTACAGGGGTTCCTACGAGCAGTACTTC. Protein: CASSAYRGSYEQYF.

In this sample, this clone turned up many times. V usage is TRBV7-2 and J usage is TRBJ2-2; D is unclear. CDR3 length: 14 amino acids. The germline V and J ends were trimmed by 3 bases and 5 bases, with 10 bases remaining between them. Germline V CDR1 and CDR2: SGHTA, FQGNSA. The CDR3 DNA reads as TGTGCCAGCAGCTTGGATCCCGGAACCGGGGAGCTGTTTTTT. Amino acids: CASSLDPGTGELFF.

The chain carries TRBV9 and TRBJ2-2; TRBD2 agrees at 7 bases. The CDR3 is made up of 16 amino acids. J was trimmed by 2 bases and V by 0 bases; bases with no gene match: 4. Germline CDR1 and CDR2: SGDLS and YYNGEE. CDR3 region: CASSVEGGINTGELFF. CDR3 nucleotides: TGTGCCAGCAGCGTAGAGGGAGGGATAAACACCGGGGAGCTGTTTTTT.

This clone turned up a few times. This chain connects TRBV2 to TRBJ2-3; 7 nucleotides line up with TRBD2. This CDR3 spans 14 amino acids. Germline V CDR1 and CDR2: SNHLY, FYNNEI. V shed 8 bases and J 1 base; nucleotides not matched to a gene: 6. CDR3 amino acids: CASGRLARTDTQYF. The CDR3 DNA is TGTGCCAGCGGTCGACTAGCCCGCACAGATACGCAGTATTTT.

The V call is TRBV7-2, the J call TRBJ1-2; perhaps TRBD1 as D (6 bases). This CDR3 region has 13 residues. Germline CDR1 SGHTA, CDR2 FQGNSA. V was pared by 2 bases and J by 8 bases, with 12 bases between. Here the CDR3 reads CASSLIGGRGYTF. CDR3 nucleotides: TGTGCCAGCAGCTTAATTGGGGGGCGCGGCTACACCTTC. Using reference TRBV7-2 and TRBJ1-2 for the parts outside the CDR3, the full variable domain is GAGVSQSPSNKVTEKGKDVELRCDPISGHTALYWYRQSLGQGLEFLIYFQGNSAPDKSGLPSDRFSAERTGGSVSTLTIQRTQQEDSAVYLCASSLIGGRGYTFGSGTRLTVV.

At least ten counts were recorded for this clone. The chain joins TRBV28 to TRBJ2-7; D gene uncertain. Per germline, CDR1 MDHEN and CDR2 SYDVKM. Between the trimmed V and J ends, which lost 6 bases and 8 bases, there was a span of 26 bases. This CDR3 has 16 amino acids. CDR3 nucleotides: TGTGCCAGCAGCTCTGTAGGGATCGCGATTCTACGTAAGCAGTACTTC. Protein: CASSSVGIAILRKQYF.

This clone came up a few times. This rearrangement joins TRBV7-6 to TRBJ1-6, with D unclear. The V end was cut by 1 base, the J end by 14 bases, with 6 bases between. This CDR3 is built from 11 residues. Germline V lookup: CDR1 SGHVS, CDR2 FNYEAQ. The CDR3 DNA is TGTGCCAGCAGCTTAGGGAGAACCCTCCACTTT. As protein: CASSLGRTLHF.

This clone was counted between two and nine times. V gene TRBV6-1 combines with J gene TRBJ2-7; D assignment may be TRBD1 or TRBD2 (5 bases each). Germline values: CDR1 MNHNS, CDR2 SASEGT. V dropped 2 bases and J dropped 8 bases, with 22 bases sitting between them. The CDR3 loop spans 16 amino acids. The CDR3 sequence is CASSERDGTLITKQYF. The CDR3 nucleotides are TGTGCCAGCAGTGAAAGGGACGGAACACTTATAACGAAGCAGTACTTC.

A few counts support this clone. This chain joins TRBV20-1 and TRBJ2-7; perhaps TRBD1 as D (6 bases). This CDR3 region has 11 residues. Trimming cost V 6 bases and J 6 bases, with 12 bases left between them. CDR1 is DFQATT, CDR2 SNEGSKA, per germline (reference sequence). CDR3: CSAATGREQYF. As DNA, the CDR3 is TGCAGTGCCGCCACAGGGCGCGAGCAGTACTTC.